The present TCR beta chain was sequenced within a study of shared clonotypes between healthy human individuals. The CDR3 has 16 amino acids. Per the germline V gene, CDR1 is MNHNY and CDR2 is SVGAGI (reference sequence). V was trimmed by 2 bases and J by 2 bases, leaving 14 bases between them. The table came from immunoSEQ multiplex PCR; TCRdb's copy has only in-frame clones and leaves some out. The sample shows 330,000 or so clones, about 74% of them seen only once. The clonotype was recovered from a man aged 30-40 years in good health. The chain joins TRBV6-6 to TRBJ2-3; tentative D call: TRBD2 (6 bases). Material: memory CD4+ T cells sorted from blood. Subset meaning: CD45RA-negative fraction. DNA for the CDR3: TGTGCCAGCAGTTACAAAGGGAGGACCTACACAGATACGCAGTATTTT. The encoded protein is CASSYKGRTYTDTQYF.